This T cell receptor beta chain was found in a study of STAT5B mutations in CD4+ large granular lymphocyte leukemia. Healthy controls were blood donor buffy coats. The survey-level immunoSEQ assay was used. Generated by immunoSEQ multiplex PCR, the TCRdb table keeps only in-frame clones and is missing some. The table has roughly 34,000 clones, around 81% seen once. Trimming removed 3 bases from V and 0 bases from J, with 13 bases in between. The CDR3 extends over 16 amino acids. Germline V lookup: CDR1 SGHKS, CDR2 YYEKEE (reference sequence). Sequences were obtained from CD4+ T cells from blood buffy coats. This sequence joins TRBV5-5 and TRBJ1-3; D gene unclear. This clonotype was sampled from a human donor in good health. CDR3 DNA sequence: TGTGCCAGCAGCTGGGTGCCGAGCGACTCTGGAAACACCATATATTTT. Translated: CASSWVPSDSGNTIYF.